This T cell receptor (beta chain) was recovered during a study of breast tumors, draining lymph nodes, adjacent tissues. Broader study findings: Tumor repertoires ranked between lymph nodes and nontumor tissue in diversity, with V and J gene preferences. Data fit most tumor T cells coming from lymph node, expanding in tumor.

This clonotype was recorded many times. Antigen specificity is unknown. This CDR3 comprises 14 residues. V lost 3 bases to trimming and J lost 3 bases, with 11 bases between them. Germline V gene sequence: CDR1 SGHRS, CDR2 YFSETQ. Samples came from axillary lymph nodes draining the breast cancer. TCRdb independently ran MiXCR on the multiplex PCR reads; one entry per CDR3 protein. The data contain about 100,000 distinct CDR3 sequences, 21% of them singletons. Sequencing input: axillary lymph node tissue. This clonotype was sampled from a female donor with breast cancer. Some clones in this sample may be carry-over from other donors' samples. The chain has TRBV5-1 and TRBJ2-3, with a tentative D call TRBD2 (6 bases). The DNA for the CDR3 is TGCGCCAGCAGCTGGGGGGACGTGACAGATACGCAGTATTTT. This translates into CASSWGDVTDTQYF.